The 31 T cell receptor beta chains given below trace back to one sample, sequenced in a study of T cell responses to AZD1222 COVID-19 vaccine. TCRdb keeps only in-frame clones here, not all; method: immunoSEQ multiplex PCR. This table has some 150,000 clones, 75% to 95% appearing once. The material sequenced was peripheral blood, taken 28 days after the second AZD1222 dose. The source of these receptors is an adult who received the AZD1222 COVID-19 vaccine.

CDR3 region: CASSSWDRAQETQYF. The DNA of the CDR3 is TGTGCCAGTAGTAGCTGGGACAGGGCCCAAGAGACCCAGTACTTC. The chain uses TRBV19 and TRBJ2-5; 9 bases match TRBD1. V dropped 4 bases and J dropped 1; count of bases not matched to a gene: 4. This CDR3 comprises 15 residues. Per germline, CDR1 LNHDA and CDR2 SQIVND (reference sequence). The full variable domain, rest sourced from reference TRBV19 and TRBJ2-5, is DGGITQSPKYLFRKEGQNVTLSCEQNLNHDAMYWYRQDPGQGLRLIYYSQIVNDFQKGDIAEGYSVSREKKESFPLTVTSAQKNPTAFYLCASSSWDRAQETQYFGPGTRLLVL.

The rearrangement uses TRBV10-3 and TRBJ2-3; D may be TRBD2 (6 bases). CDR1 is ENHRY, CDR2 SYGVKD, per germline. The CDR3 covers 16 residues. Trimming left V 0 bases short and J 1 base short, with 11 bases between. The DNA of the CDR3 is TGTGCCATCAGTGAGTCGGAGGGGATGGGCACAGATACGCAGTATTTT. Amino acids: CAISESEGMGTDTQYF.

Only a few counts were recorded for this clone. CDR3 sequence reads: CASTQAPDNYGYTF. CDR3 bases: TGTGCCAGCACCCAAGCTCCAGATAACTATGGCTACACCTTC. This sequence joins TRBV2 and TRBJ1-2, with D hard to call. CDR1 and CDR2 (germline): SNHLY, FYNNEI. V lost 7 bases and J 1 base, leaving 13 bases between the germline ends. The CDR3 sequence is 14 residues long. The whole variable domain, remainder taken from reference TRBV2 and TRBJ1-2, is EPEVTQTPSHQVTQMGQEVILRCVPISNHLYFYWYRQILGQKVEFLVSFYNNEISEKSEIFDDQFSVERPDGSNFTLKIRSTKLEDSAMYFCASTQAPDNYGYTFGSGTRLTVV.

The chain employs TRBV4-2 and TRBJ1-2, with D possibly TRBD1 on 5 matching bases. The CDR3 has 16 amino acids. The germline gives CDR1 LGHNA, CDR2 YNFKEQ. The germline V and J ends were trimmed by 1 base and 4 bases, with 16 bases remaining between them. The CDR3 loop is CASSQVFRDSPYGYTF. The CDR3 nucleotides are TGTGCCAGCAGCCAAGTCTTCCGGGACTCACCCTATGGCTACACCTTC.

This clone was detected a few times. This chain joins TRBV7-6 and TRBJ2-1, with TRBD2 matching 8 bases. The CDR3 consists of 15 residues. V lost 2 bases and J lost 4; bases outside the gene matches: 4. CDR1 and CDR2 (germline): SGHVS, FNYEAQ. The CDR3 spells CASSLYLAGYNEQFF. Written as DNA, the CDR3 is TGTGCCAGCAGCTTATACCTAGCGGGTTACAATGAGCAGTTCTTC.

The V call is TRBV6-4, the J call TRBJ1-3, with 8 bases identical to TRBD1. V was pared by 7 bases and J by 6 bases, with 17 bases of the junction left unmatched. Germline lookup yields CDR1 MRHNA and CDR2 SNTAGT. The CDR3 contains 17 residues. Here the CDR3 DNA reads TGTGCCAGCAAGGAGAGCGCCGGGGACAGGATTTTAAACACCATATATTTT. Its protein product is CASKESAGDRILNTIYF.

This chain joins TRBV6-2 or TRBV6-3 and TRBJ1-6, with 9 nucleotides matching TRBD1. Germline CDR1 and CDR2: MNHEY and SVGEGT. Germline trimming cut 6 bases from V and 9 bases from J; bases unmatched to any gene: 6. This CDR3 has 14 amino acids. This CDR3 is CASSLDRGSSPLHF. Written as DNA, the CDR3 is TGTGCCAGCAGCCTGGACAGGGGTAGTTCACCCCTCCACTTT.

This clone was seen a handful of times. The V and J genes are TRBV19 and TRBJ1-5, with a tentative D call TRBD1 (5 bases). The length of the CDR3 is 14 residues. Germline V CDR1 and CDR2: LNHDA, SQIVND (reference sequence). V was clipped by 7 bases and J by 5 bases, with 15 bases between them. CDR3 sequence: CASTPVRGHQPQHF. CDR3 sequence (DNA): TGTGCCAGTACCCCGGTTAGGGGCCATCAGCCCCAGCATTTT.

This sequence joins TRBV6-5 and TRBJ1-5; the D is unclear. V was clipped by 8 bases and J by 2 bases, with 10 bases between them. Germline CDR1 is MNHEY and CDR2 is SVGAGI. The CDR3 is made up of 13 amino acids. The CDR3 sequence is CASGWSGNQPQHF. The CDR3 DNA follows: TGTGCCAGCGGATGGAGTGGCAATCAGCCCCAGCATTTT.

J is TRBJ2-1 and V is TRBV11-3; no clear D gene. Germline-derived CDR1 and CDR2 are SGHNT and YENEEA. V lost 0 bases, J lost 0 bases, and 12 bases lay in between. The CDR3 loop spans 17 amino acids. The CDR3 here is CASSLDMPASSYNEQFF. CDR3 sequence (DNA): TGTGCCAGCAGCTTAGATATGCCTGCTAGCTCCTACAATGAGCAGTTCTTC.

The gene calls are TRBV7-2 and TRBJ1-1; D not resolved. Trimming cost V 1 base and J 0 bases, with 6 bases left between them. CDR1 is SGHTA, CDR2 FQGNSA, per germline. This CDR3 spans 14 amino acids. The DNA for the CDR3 is TGTGCCAGCAGCTTAGGACCCTTGAACACTGAAGCTTTCTTT. Translating gives CASSLGPLNTEAFF.

This chain joins TRBV3-1 (or the pseudogene TRBV3-2) and TRBJ2-7; D ambiguous. V lost 1 base, J lost 3 bases, and 7 bases lay in between. Per germline, CDR1 LGHDT and CDR2 YNNKEL (reference sequence). There are 13 residues in the CDR3. The CDR3 reads CASSQGERYEQYF. CDR3 DNA sequence: TGTGCCAGCAGCCAAGGGGAACGCTACGAGCAGTACTTC.

The J gene is TRBJ2-2, the V gene TRBV18, with 7 bases identical to TRBD2. The V and J ends lost 1 base and 6 bases, in that order; junction bases with no gene match: 5. This CDR3 is built from 15 residues. The germline V gene encodes CDR1 KGHSH and CDR2 LQKENI. CDR3 in DNA: TGTGCCAGCTCACCACGTCCAGGGAGGGCCGGGGAGCTGTTTTTT. This sequence encodes CASSPRPGRAGELFF.

J is TRBJ1-2 and V is TRBV19, with no clear D. The germline V gene has CDR1 LNHDA and CDR2 SQIVND (reference sequence). The CDR3 sequence is 12 residues long. The V gene lost 10 bases and the J gene lost 0 bases, with 9 bases spanning the gap. CDR3 region: CATGPPNYGYTF. The CDR3 DNA reads as TGTGCCACCGGGCCGCCTAACTATGGCTACACCTTC.

The gene calls are TRBV6-5 and TRBJ1-5; no clear D. In germline, CDR1 is MNHEY, CDR2 SVGAGI. CDR3 size: 13 residues. V lost 5 bases, J lost 4 bases, and 9 bases lay in between. The CDR3 sequence: CASSPLINQPQHF. CDR3 nucleotides: TGTGCCAGCAGTCCCTTGATTAATCAGCCCCAGCATTTT.

To note about this clone: Mismatch with germline at one junction end may stem from a read error. The chain is built from TRBV28 and TRBJ2-1, with unresolved D. CDR3 length equals 12 residues. Germline V gene data show CDR1 as MDHEN and CDR2 as SYDVKM. The CDR3 nucleotides read TGTGCCAGCACTTTAATCCCTAATGAGCAGTTCTTC. Translating it yields CASTLIPNEQFF.

The rearrangement uses TRBV27 and TRBJ1-1; 9 bases fit TRBD1. CDR3 length: 15 residues. The V gene end was trimmed by 7 bases and the J gene end by 0 bases; junction bases not matched to a gene: 6. Germline V lookup: CDR1 MNHEY, CDR2 SMNVEV (reference sequence). In DNA form, the CDR3 reads TGTGCCAGCACTACGACAGGGGGACTGAACACTGAAGCTTTCTTT. Residues: CASTTTGGLNTEAFF.

The V gene is TRBV15, the J gene TRBJ1-2; 10 positions match TRBD1. Germline V gene lookup returns CDR1 LNHNV and CDR2 YYDKDF (reference sequence). V was pared by 1 base and J by 6 bases, with 11 bases of the junction left unmatched. The CDR3 spans 17 residues. In nucleotides, the CDR3 is TGTGCCACCAGCAGAGGGGACAGGGGAAGGTCAGGGAATGGCTACACCTTC. It encodes CATSRGDRGRSGNGYTF.

The rearrangement links TRBV29-1 to TRBJ2-7; a weak D match, TRBD1 (5 bases). Germline CDR1 is SQVTM and CDR2 is ANQGSEA. The CDR3 consists of 12 residues. Trimming cost V 3 bases and J 2 bases, with 8 bases left between them. The CDR3 sequence: CSVETVTYEQYF. The DNA of the CDR3 is TGCAGCGTTGAGACAGTCACCTACGAGCAGTACTTC.

V and J are TRBV12-5 and TRBJ2-7; 9 bases line up with TRBD2. The CDR3 extends over 16 amino acids. V lost 4 bases, J lost 1 base, and 8 bases stayed unmatched. Per germline, CDR1 LGHNT and CDR2 FRNRAP. CDR3 in DNA: TGTGCTAGTGGTTCTCTAGCGGGATCACCTTCCTACGAGCAGTACTTC. Residues: CASGSLAGSPSYEQYF.

Here the CDR3 DNA reads TGCGCCAGCAGCCAAGAGGAGTCAAACACCGGGGAGCTGTTTTTT. Translation gives CASSQEESNTGELFF. This chain links TRBV4-1 with TRBJ2-2; no firm D call. V was clipped by 0 bases and J by 2 bases, with 7 bases between them. From germline, CDR1 is MGHRA and CDR2 YSYEKL. This CDR3 has 15 residues.

V is TRBV7-8 and J is TRBJ1-2, with D unclear. Germline CDR1 and CDR2: SGHVS and FQNEAQ. V was cut by 4 bases and J by 8 bases, with 20 bases left in between. The CDR3 has 15 amino acids. The CDR3 nucleotides are TGTGCCAGCAGCTCAGCGGCGGTATCGCTCATCGGCTACACCTTC. The encoded protein is CASSSAAVSLIGYTF. The complete variable domain, with remaining parts taken from reference TRBV7-8 and TRBJ1-2, reads GAGVSQSPRYKVAKRGQDVALRCDPISGHVSLFWYQQALGQGPEFLTYFQNEAQLDKSGLPSDRFFAERPEGSVSTLKIQRTQQEDSAVYLCASSSAAVSLIGYTFGSGTRLTVV.

In its sample, this clone was seen once. The V and J genes are TRBV11-2 and TRBJ1-6, with unresolved D. In germline, CDR1 is SGHAT, CDR2 FQNNGV. This CDR3 is built from 15 residues. V was cut by 2 bases and J by 10 bases, with 15 bases left in between. CDR3 residues: CASSLQGGSWSPLHF. The CDR3, as DNA: TGTGCCAGCAGCTTACAAGGAGGGTCTTGGTCACCCCTCCACTTT.

This clone occurred a few times. The chain uses TRBV4-1 and TRBJ1-4; 7 nucleotides agree with TRBD1. J lost 0 bases, V lost 0 bases, and 1 base had no gene match. This CDR3 comprises 16 residues. CDR1 is MGHRA and CDR2 is YSYEKL in the germline V gene. CDR3 nucleotides: TGCGCCAGCAGCCAAGATCAGGGGGCAACTAATGAAAAACTGTTTTTT. Its protein is CASSQDQGATNEKLFF.

V is TRBV6-5 and J is TRBJ2-7, with 9 bases identical to TRBD2. Per germline, CDR1 MNHEY and CDR2 SVGAGI. This CDR3 contains 13 residues. Losses at the gene ends were 7 bases for V and 2 bases for J; bases not matched to a gene: 3. The CDR3 DNA is TGTGCCAGCAAGCCTAGCGGGACCTACGAGCAGTACTTC. It translates to CASKPSGTYEQYF.

The CDR3 spells CASRRDIQETQYF. The CDR3 nucleotides read TGTGCCAGCAGACGGGACATCCAAGAGACCCAGTACTTC. This rearrangement joins TRBV5-4 to TRBJ2-5; maybe TRBD1 (6 bases). The CDR3 is 13 residues long. Per germline, CDR1 SGHNT and CDR2 YYREEE (reference sequence). V dropped 5 bases and J dropped 1 base, with 9 bases sitting between them.

V and J are TRBV19 and TRBJ1-6; possible D gene TRBD1, 6 bases. Germline V gene lookup returns CDR1 LNHDA and CDR2 SQIVND (reference sequence). V lost 7 bases and J 7 bases, leaving 14 bases between the germline ends. CDR3 length: 14 residues. CDR3 DNA: TGTGCCAGTATCGGTAAGGGGGTCAATTCACCCCTCCACTTT. This translates into CASIGKGVNSPLHF.

The chain carries TRBV6-5 and TRBJ2-3; D might be TRBD2 (6 bases). Germline V gives CDR1 MNHEY, CDR2 SVGAGI. The CDR3 runs 16 residues. Trimming pared 1 base from V and 1 base from J, leaving 12 bases between. CDR3 DNA sequence: TGTGCCAGCAGTTACTATGAGTCTAGCGGCACAGATACGCAGTATTTT. Translating it yields CASSYYESSGTDTQYF.

The chain carries TRBV12-5 and TRBJ1-4, with D unclear. This CDR3 comprises 16 residues. Germline loops: CDR1 LGHNT, CDR2 FRNRAP. The germline V and J ends were trimmed by 0 bases and 0 bases, with 8 bases remaining between them. The CDR3 here is CASGLVVGATNEKLFF. The CDR3 DNA follows: TGTGCTAGTGGTTTGGTGGTCGGAGCAACTAATGAAAAACTGTTTTTT.

The V and J genes are TRBV27 and TRBJ1-1; possibly TRBD1 for D (6 bases). Trimming shortened V by 7 bases and J by 4 bases, and 16 bases separated the two germline ends. Germline V gives CDR1 MNHEY, CDR2 SMNVEV (reference sequence). CDR3 length equals 14 residues. The DNA of the CDR3 is TGTGCCAGCAATATCCTAGGAGGGGGCACTGAAGCTTTCTTT. Translated: CASNILGGGTEAFF.

CDR3 sequence: CASSQTGVSYEQYF. The CDR3 nucleotides are TGCGCCAGCAGCCAAACGGGAGTTTCTTACGAGCAGTACTTC. V is TRBV4-1 and J is TRBJ2-7; D possibly corresponds to TRBD2 (6 bases). CDR3 length equals 14 residues. V lost 2 bases to trimming and J lost 4 bases, with 12 bases between them. Germline-derived CDR1 and CDR2 are MGHRA and YSYEKL.